The 24 T cell receptor beta chains presented below share a single source sample, sequenced in a study of T cells in tumors after PD-1 blockade. The protocol was immunoSEQ multiplex PCR, while the TCRdb copy is restricted to in-frame clones and leaves out a portion. Altogether 12,000 or so clones are present, less than 65% being singletons, with the ten largest covering less than 20%. The sample was tumor tissue, taken before anti-PD-1 treatment. The receptors were sampled from a human donor with basal cell carcinoma.

V gene TRBV4-2 combines with J gene TRBJ1-3; no firm D call. Trimming left V 0 bases short and J 7 bases short, with 13 bases between. This CDR3 comprises 15 residues. The germline gives CDR1 LGHNA, CDR2 YNFKEQ. The CDR3 nucleotides are TGTGCCAGCAGCCAAGAATTGGGGAGAACTAACACCATATATTTT. Amino acid sequence: CASSQELGRTNTIYF.

This sequence joins TRBV14 and TRBJ2-7; TRBD1 matches 7 bases. Trimming removed 6 bases from V and 4 bases from J; junction bases left unmatched: 6. The V gene's germline CDR1 is SGHDN and CDR2 FVKESK. The CDR3 has 13 amino acids. This CDR3 reads CASRTTGYYEQYF. The CDR3 DNA sequence: TGTGCCAGCAGAACGACAGGGTATTACGAGCAGTACTTC.

Judged by abundance, this clone is medium-sized (0.01 to 0.1%). V gene TRBV7-8 combines with J gene TRBJ1-6; D remains ambiguous. The V end was cut by 7 bases, the J end by 10 bases, with 14 bases between. The germline V gene encodes CDR1 SGHVS and CDR2 FQNEAQ. CDR3 length equals 13 residues. CDR3 DNA: TGTGCCAGCACCATGCTTGTTCAGTCACCCCTCCACTTT. This sequence encodes CASTMLVQSPLHF.

The rearrangement joins TRBV7-2 to TRBJ2-1; 11 bases are a match to TRBD2. Germline CDR1 reads SGHTA; CDR2 reads FQGNSA. This CDR3 spans 14 amino acids. The J segment lost 7 bases and the V segment lost 4 bases, leaving 3 bases of the junction unmatched. The CDR3 protein is CASSSGLAANEQFF. In DNA form, the CDR3 reads TGTGCCAGCAGCTCGGGACTAGCGGCTAATGAGCAGTTCTTC.

V is TRBV24-1 and J is TRBJ2-1; D perhaps matches TRBD2 (6 bases). CDR1 and CDR2 (germline): KGHDR, SFDVKD. V dropped 7 bases and J dropped 9 bases, with 18 bases sitting between them. The CDR3 has 14 amino acids. CDR3 loop: CATSYRGSLAEQFF. CDR3 DNA: TGTGCCACCAGCTATAGGGGCTCACTAGCTGAGCAGTTCTTC.

The chain has TRBV7-2 and TRBJ2-7; 12 bases align to TRBD2. Germline V CDR1 and CDR2: SGHTA, FQGNSA. The CDR3 is made up of 16 amino acids. The junction had 2 bases not matched to a gene; V was cut back by 2 bases and J by 0 bases. In DNA, the CDR3 is TGTGCCAGCAGCTTACAACTAGCGGGGGGCTCCTACGAGCAGTACTTC. Residues: CASSLQLAGGSYEQYF. The full variable domain, its missing parts supplied by reference TRBV7-2 and TRBJ2-7, is GAGVSQSPSNKVTEKGKDVELRCDPISGHTALYWYRQSLGQGLEFLIYFQGNSAPDKSGLPSDRFSAERTGGSVSTLTIQRTQQEDSAVYLCASSLQLAGGSYEQYFGPGTRLTVT.

This sequence joins TRBV14 and TRBJ2-3; 8 nucleotides agree with TRBD2. CDR1 and CDR2 from the germline V gene are SGHDN and FVKESK. Trimming cost V 2 bases and J 0 bases; bases outside gene matches: 7. The CDR3 covers 17 residues. The CDR3 reads CASSQLKRGISTDTQYF. In nucleotides, the CDR3 is TGTGCCAGCAGCCAACTGAAGCGGGGGATTAGCACAGATACGCAGTATTTT. Combining the CDR3 with reference TRBV14 and TRBJ2-3 gives the whole variable domain EAGVTQFPSHSVIEKGQTVTLRCDPISGHDNLYWYRRVMGKEIKFLLHFVKESKQDESGMPNNRFLAERTGGTYSTLKVQPAELEDSGVYFCASSQLKRGISTDTQYFGPGTRLTVL.

The rearrangement uses TRBV29-1 and TRBJ2-3, with a weak D call TRBD2 (5 bases). CDR3 length equals 14 residues. CDR1 is SQVTM, CDR2 ANQGSEA, per germline. Trimming shortened V by 5 bases and J by 4 bases, and 16 bases separated the two germline ends. DNA for the CDR3: TGCAGCGTTTCTCTAGCCCGGGTACCAGATACGCAGTATTTT. This sequence encodes CSVSLARVPDTQYF.

The V gene is TRBV24-1, the J gene TRBJ2-7; D gene unclear. The length of the CDR3 is 12 residues. The V end lost 6 bases, the J end lost 3 bases, and 8 bases lay between the germline ends. Germline-derived CDR1 and CDR2 are KGHDR and SFDVKD. CDR3 in amino acids: CATSRYGYEQYF. CDR3 DNA sequence: TGTGCCACCAGTCGATACGGCTACGAGCAGTACTTC.

This clone was seen a handful of times. The V gene is TRBV9, the J gene TRBJ1-3; D is perhaps TRBD1 (6 bases). There are 14 residues in the CDR3. CDR1 is SGDLS and CDR2 is YYNGEE in the germline V gene. Trimming stripped 4 bases from V and 4 bases from J, with 12 bases between. The DNA for the CDR3 is TGTGCCAGCAGCTTAACAGGGCCGGGAAACACCATATATTTT. Its translation is CASSLTGPGNTIYF.

The chain is built from TRBV28 and TRBJ2-4; the D is unclear. CDR1 is MDHEN and CDR2 is SYDVKM in the germline V gene. The V and J ends lost 7 bases and 3 bases respectively, with 19 bases between them. The CDR3 extends over 16 amino acids. The CDR3 is CASISSGQYGKNIQYF. CDR3 nucleotide sequence: TGTGCCAGCATCTCCTCGGGCCAGTATGGCAAAAACATTCAGTACTTC.

The rearrangement joins TRBV2 to TRBJ1-2; 7 bases match TRBD1. CDR3 size: 13 residues. The V gene end was trimmed by 6 bases and the J gene end by 2 bases; junction bases not matched to a gene: 3. Germline CDR1 SNHLY, CDR2 FYNNEI. This CDR3 is CASSVQGNYGYTF. The DNA of the CDR3 is TGTGCCAGCAGCGTACAGGGGAACTATGGCTACACCTTC.

This clone was detected once. The V gene is TRBV24-1, the J gene TRBJ2-6; D could derive from TRBD1 or TRBD2 (5 bases each). Between the trimmed V and J ends, which lost 8 bases and 2 bases, there was a span of 6 bases. The germline gives CDR1 KGHDR, CDR2 SFDVKD. The CDR3 is 13 residues long. The DNA for the CDR3 is TGTGCCACCATGGGGGCTGGGGCCAACGTCCTGACTTTC. Amino acid sequence: CATMGAGANVLTF.

The V call is TRBV27, the J call TRBJ2-2, with TRBD1 as a possible D gene (6 bases). V shed 4 bases and J shed 3 bases, with 9 bases lying between them. Germline V CDR1 and CDR2: MNHEY, SMNVEV (reference sequence). This CDR3 comprises 14 residues. The CDR3 DNA follows: TGTGCCAGCAGTTGGACAGAGGACACCGGGGAGCTGTTTTTT. Protein product: CASSWTEDTGELFF.

The chain joins TRBV30 to TRBJ2-7, with 9 nucleotides matching TRBD1. Trimming cost V 5 bases and J 5 bases; bases outside gene matches: 7. Germline loops: CDR1 GTSNPN, CDR2 SVGIG (reference sequence). This CDR3 is built from 13 residues. The CDR3 loop is CAWEDRGRNEQYF. CDR3 coding DNA: TGTGCCTGGGAGGACAGGGGTAGGAACGAGCAGTACTTC.

The chain is built from TRBV6-5 and TRBJ2-2; D perhaps matches TRBD2 (5 bases). From germline, CDR1 is MNHEY and CDR2 SVGAGI. V was cut by 8 bases and J by 6 bases, with 16 bases left in between. This CDR3 has 14 amino acids. As DNA, the CDR3 is TGTGCCAGCGAGGGTCCCCGGGCGGCCGGGGAGCTGTTTTTT. Protein: CASEGPRAAGELFF.

To note about this clone: In the same sample, other DNA sequences code for this CDR3. The chain couples TRBV11-3 to TRBJ2-1, with 9 bases fitting TRBD1. Germline assignment: CDR1 SGHNT and CDR2 YENEEA. The CDR3 consists of 15 residues. Losses at the gene ends were 3 bases for V and 8 bases for J; bases not matched to a gene: 8. CDR3: CASSLRGQGRDEQFF. In DNA form, the CDR3 reads TGTGCCAGCAGCTTGCGGGGACAGGGTCGGGATGAGCAGTTCTTC.

The V call is TRBV9, the J call TRBJ1-3; no firm D call. CDR3 size: 14 residues. Germline V gene data show CDR1 as SGDLS and CDR2 as YYNGEE. V dropped 4 bases and J dropped 0 bases, with 8 bases sitting between them. The chain's CDR3 is CASSPGTSGNTIYF. The CDR3 DNA reads as TGTGCCAGCAGCCCGGGCACCTCTGGAAACACCATATATTTT. Drawing the rest from reference TRBV9 and TRBJ1-3, the complete variable domain is DSGVTQTPKHLITATGQRVTLRCSPRSGDLSVYWYQQSLDQGLQFLIQYYNGEERAKGNILERFSAQQFPDLHSELNLSSLELGDSALYFCASSPGTSGNTIYFGEGSWLTVV.

The J gene is TRBJ2-7, the V gene TRBV12-5; either TRBD1 or TRBD2 may supply D (6 bases each). The CDR3 runs to 11 residues. Per germline, CDR1 LGHNT and CDR2 FRNRAP. V shed 7 bases and J shed 12 bases, with 16 bases lying between them. The DNA of the CDR3 is TGTGCTAGTGCCGTGGAGGGGGACCTGTACTTC. Its translation: CASAVEGDLYF.

The chain joins TRBV29-1 to TRBJ2-4; tentative D call: TRBD1 (6 bases). V was trimmed by 8 bases and J by 0 bases, leaving 14 bases between them. CDR3 length equals 14 residues. In germline, CDR1 is SQVTM, CDR2 ANQGSEA. CDR3 nucleotide sequence: TGCAGCCGGACAGAGCTAATAGCCAAAAACATTCAGTACTTC. Protein sequence: CSRTELIAKNIQYF.

This sequence joins TRBV24-1 and TRBJ2-2; tentative D call: TRBD1 (6 bases). CDR1 and CDR2 from the germline V gene are KGHDR and SFDVKD. The CDR3 has 16 amino acids. Trimming cost V 1 base and J 0 bases, with 8 bases left between them. The CDR3 here is CATSDFDRSNTGELFF. The CDR3 nucleotides read TGTGCCACCAGTGATTTCGACAGGTCGAACACCGGGGAGCTGTTTTTT.

This chain links TRBV9 with TRBJ2-4; 10 nucleotides agree with TRBD2. Germline V gives CDR1 SGDLS, CDR2 YYNGEE. The CDR3 is 17 amino acids. V dropped 1 base and J dropped 2; count of bases not matched to a gene: 6. The CDR3 sequence: CASSVQSGGGPKNIQYF. Here the CDR3 DNA reads TGTGCCAGCAGCGTACAAAGCGGGGGGGGCCCCAAAAACATTCAGTACTTC.

The V gene is TRBV19, the J gene TRBJ2-7; TRBD2 matches at 13 bases. CDR1 is LNHDA, CDR2 SQIVND, per germline (reference sequence). The CDR3 spans 17 residues. Losses at the gene ends were 4 bases for V and 7 bases for J; bases not matched to a gene: 13. CDR3 in amino acids: CASSTLDPGLAGREQYF. The CDR3 coding sequence is TGTGCCAGTAGTACTTTAGACCCGGGACTAGCGGGACGGGAGCAGTACTTC.

This clone was seen only a few times. The gene calls are TRBV11-3 and TRBJ1-6; D ambiguous. The CDR3 is made up of 13 amino acids. V was pared by 5 bases and J by 6 bases, with 8 bases between. The germline CDR1 and CDR2 sequences are SGHNT and YENEEA. The CDR3 nucleotides are TGTGCCAGCAGCATCACCCCTAATTCACCCCTCCACTTT. Translated, it gives CASSITPNSPLHF.